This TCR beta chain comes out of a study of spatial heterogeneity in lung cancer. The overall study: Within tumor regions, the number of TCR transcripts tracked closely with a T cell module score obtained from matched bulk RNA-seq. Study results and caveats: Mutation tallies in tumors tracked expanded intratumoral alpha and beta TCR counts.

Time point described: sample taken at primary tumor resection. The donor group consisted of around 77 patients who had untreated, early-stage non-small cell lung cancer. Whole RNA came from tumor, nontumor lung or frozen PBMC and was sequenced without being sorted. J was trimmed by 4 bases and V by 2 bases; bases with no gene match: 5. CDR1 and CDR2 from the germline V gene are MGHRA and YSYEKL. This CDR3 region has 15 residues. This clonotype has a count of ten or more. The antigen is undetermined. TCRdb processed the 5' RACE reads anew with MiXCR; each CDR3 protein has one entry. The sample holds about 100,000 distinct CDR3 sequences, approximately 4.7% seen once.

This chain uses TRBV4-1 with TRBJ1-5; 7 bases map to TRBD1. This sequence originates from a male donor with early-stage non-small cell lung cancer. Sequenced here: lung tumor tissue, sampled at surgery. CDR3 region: CASSQLQTGNQPQHF. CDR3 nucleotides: TGCGCCAGCAGCCAATTACAGACAGGGAATCAGCCCCAGCATTTT.